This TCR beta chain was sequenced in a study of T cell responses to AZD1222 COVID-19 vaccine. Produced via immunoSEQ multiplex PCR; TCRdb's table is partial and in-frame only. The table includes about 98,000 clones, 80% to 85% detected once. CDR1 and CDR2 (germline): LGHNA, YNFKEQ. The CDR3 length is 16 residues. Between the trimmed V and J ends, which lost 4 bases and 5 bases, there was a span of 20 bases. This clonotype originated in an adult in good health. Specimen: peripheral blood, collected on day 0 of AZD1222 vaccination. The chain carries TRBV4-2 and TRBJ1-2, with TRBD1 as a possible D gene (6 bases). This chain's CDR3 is CASSLGTGQALYGYTF. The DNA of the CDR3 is TGTGCCAGCAGCCTCGGTACGGGACAAGCCCTTTATGGCTACACCTTC.